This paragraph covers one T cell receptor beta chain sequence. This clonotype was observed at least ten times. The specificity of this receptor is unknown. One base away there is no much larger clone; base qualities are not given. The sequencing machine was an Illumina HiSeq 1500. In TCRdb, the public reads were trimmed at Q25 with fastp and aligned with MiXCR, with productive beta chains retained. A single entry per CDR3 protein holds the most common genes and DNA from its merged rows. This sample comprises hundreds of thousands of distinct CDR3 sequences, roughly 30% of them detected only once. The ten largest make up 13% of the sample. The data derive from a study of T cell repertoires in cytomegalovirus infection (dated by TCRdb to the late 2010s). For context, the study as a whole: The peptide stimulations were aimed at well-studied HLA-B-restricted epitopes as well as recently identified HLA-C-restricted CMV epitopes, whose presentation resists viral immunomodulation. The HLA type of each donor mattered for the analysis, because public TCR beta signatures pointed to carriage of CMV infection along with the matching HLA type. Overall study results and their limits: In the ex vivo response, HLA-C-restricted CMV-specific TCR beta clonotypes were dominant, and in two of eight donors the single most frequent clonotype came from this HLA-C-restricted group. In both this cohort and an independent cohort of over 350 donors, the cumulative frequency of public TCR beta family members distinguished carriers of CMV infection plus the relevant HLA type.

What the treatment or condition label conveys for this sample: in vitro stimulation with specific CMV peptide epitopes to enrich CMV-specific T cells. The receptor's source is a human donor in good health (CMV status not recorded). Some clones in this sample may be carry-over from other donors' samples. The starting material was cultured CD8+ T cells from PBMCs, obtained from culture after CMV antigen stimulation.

In nucleotide form, the sequence is TGTGCCAGCAGCTTAGGGGAGAAGTACACCTTC. Protein translation: CASSLGEKYTF. This chain is built from TRBV7-9 and TRBJ1-2; the D gene cannot be named for sure. The CDR3 has 11 amino acids, counting the end cysteine and phenylalanine. Only the CDR3 DNA stays, 33 bases, in frame from base 1. V was cut back by 1 base and J by 11 bases, leaving a gap of 8 bases between them. Per the germline V gene (reference sequence), SEHNR is the CDR1 and FQNEAQ is the CDR2.